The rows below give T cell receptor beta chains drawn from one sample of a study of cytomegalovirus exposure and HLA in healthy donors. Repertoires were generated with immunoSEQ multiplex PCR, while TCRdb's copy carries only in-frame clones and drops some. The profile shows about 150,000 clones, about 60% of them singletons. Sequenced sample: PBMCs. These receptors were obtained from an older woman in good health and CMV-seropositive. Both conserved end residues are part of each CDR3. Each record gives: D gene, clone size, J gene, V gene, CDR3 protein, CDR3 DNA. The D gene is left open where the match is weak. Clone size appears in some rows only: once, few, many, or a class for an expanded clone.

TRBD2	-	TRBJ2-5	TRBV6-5	CASSYVGRAKETQYF	TGTGCCAGCAGTTATGTCGGGAGGGCCAAAGAGACCCAGTACTTC
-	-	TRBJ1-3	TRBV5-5	CASSQTWASGNTIYF	TGTGCCAGCAGCCAAACCTGGGCGTCTGGAAACACCATATATTTT
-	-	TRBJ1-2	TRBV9	CASSPSAGEYGYTF	TGTGCCAGCAGCCCCTCCGCAGGGGAGTATGGCTACACCTTC
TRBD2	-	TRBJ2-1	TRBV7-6	CASTPPTSGGEQFF	TGTGCCAGCACCCCCCCGACTAGCGGAGGGGAGCAGTTCTTC
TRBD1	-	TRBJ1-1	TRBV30	CAWNRGQLNTEAFF	TGTGCCTGGAACCGGGGACAGTTGAACACTGAAGCTTTCTTT
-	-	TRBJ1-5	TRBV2	CASSEARLPNQPQHF	TGTGCCAGCAGTGAAGCGCGCCTCCCCAATCAGCCCCAGCATTTT
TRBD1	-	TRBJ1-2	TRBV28	CASSLRDRSTGYTF	TGTGCCAGCAGTTTAAGGGACAGGAGTACCGGCTACACCTTC
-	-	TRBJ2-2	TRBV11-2	CASSLAVSLTGELFF	TGTGCCAGCAGCTTAGCCGTATCCCTGACCGGGGAGCTGTTTTTT
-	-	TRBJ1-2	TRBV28	CASSLSEGTFYGYTF	TGTGCCAGCAGTTTATCCGAGGGGACATTCTATGGCTACACCTTC
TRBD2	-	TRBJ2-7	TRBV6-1	CASSELAGGSSYEQYF	TGTGCCAGCAGTGAACTCGCGGGAGGGAGCTCCTACGAGCAGTACTTC
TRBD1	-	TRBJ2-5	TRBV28	CASSLAGGRQETQYF	TGTGCCAGCAGTTTGGCAGGGGGACGACAAGAGACCCAGTACTTC
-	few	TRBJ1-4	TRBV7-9	CASSPTGQGKLFF	TGTGCCAGCAGCCCAACAGGGCAGGGAAAACTGTTTTTT
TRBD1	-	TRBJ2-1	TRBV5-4	CASSLAFRQGGNEQFF	TGTGCCAGCAGCTTGGCGTTTCGACAGGGGGGGAATGAGCAGTTCTTC
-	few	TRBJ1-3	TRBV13	CASKISVKGNTIYF	TGTGCCAGCAAAATTTCGGTGAAGGGAAACACCATATATTTT
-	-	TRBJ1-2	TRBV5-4	CASSADIYGYTF	TGTGCCAGCAGCGCAGACATCTATGGCTACACCTTC
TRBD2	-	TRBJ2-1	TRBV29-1	CSSRSGSSYNEQFF	TGCAGCTCCAGGAGCGGGAGTTCCTACAATGAGCAGTTCTTC
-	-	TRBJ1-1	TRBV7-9	CASSLLQGTTEAFF	TGTGCCAGCAGCTTGCTACAGGGTACCACTGAAGCTTTCTTT
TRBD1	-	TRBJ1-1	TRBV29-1	CSVPQGGIDTEAFF	TGCAGCGTTCCCCAGGGGGGAATTGACACTGAAGCTTTCTTT
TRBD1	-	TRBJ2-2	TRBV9	CASSGTGGANTGELFF	TGTGCCAGCAGCGGTACAGGGGGCGCGAACACCGGGGAGCTGTTTTTT
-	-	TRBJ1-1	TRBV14	CASSQERGGRAEAFF	TGTGCCAGCAGCCAAGAGAGGGGGGGCCGGGCTGAAGCTTTCTTT
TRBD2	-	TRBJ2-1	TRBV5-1	CASSYLAGAGNEQFF	TGCGCCAGCAGCTACCTAGCGGGAGCGGGGAATGAGCAGTTCTTC
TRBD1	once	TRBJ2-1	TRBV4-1	CASSPGTGREEQFF	TGCGCCAGCAGCCCCGGGACAGGTCGAGAGGAGCAGTTCTTC
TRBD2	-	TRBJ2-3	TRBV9	CASSASGLSGSYSRTDTQYF	TGTGCCAGCAGCGCCTCCGGGTTGAGCGGGAGTTACAGTAGGACAGATACGCAGTATTTT
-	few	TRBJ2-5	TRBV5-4	CASSLAGPGPETQYF	TGTGCCAGCAGCTTGGCTGGGCCAGGGCCGGAGACCCAGTACTTC
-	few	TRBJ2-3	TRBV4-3	CASSHRGADTQYF	TGCGCCAGCAGCCACAGGGGCGCAGATACGCAGTATTTT
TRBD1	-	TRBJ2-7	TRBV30	CAWSVKGATYEQYF	TGTGCCTGGAGTGTAAAGGGGGCCACCTACGAGCAGTACTTC
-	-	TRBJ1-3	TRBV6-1	CASSGGGSGETRNTIYF	TGTGCCAGCAGTGGAGGAGGTTCTGGGGAGACTAGGAACACCATATATTTT
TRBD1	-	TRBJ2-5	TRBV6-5	CASRQTGTTRETQYF	TGTGCCAGCAGGCAGACAGGGACCACCAGGGAGACCCAGTACTTC
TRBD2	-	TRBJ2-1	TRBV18	CASSPPSSGSSYNEQFF	TGTGCCAGCTCACCACCGTCTAGCGGGAGCTCCTACAATGAGCAGTTCTTC
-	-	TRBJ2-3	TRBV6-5	CASSYGAATDTQYF	TGTGCCAGCAGTTACGGGGCAGCCACAGATACGCAGTATTTT
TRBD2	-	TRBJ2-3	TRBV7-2	CASSYGTSGAGDTQYF	TGTGCCAGCAGCTATGGGACTAGCGGAGCCGGAGATACGCAGTATTTT
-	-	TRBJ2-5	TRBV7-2	CASSTRDSEQETQYF	TGTGCCAGCAGCACCCGGGACTCCGAGCAAGAGACCCAGTACTTC
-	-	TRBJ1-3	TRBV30	CAWRTTVTGNTIYF	TGTGCCTGGAGAACCACAGTAACTGGAAACACCATATATTTT
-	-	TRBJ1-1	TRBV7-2	CASSFGLSNTEAFF	TGTGCCAGCAGCTTTGGGCTCTCGAACACTGAAGCTTTCTTT
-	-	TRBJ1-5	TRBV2	CASRSLTGIGNQPQHF	TGTGCCAGCAGGTCCCTCACAGGGATCGGCAATCAGCCCCAGCATTTT
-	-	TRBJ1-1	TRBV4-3	CASSQELGDTEAFF	TGCGCCAGCAGCCAAGAACTCGGGGACACTGAAGCTTTCTTT
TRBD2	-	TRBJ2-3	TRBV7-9	CASSFGLAGVKDTQYF	TGTGCCAGCAGCTTCGGGCTAGCGGGAGTGAAAGATACGCAGTATTTT
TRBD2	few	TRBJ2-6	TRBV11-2	CASSLREGPRSGANVLTF	TGTGCCAGCAGCTTAAGGGAGGGGCCCCGCTCTGGGGCCAACGTCCTGACTTTC
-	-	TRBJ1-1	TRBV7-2	CASSLSVRTEAFF	TGTGCCAGCAGCTTATCGGTGAGGACTGAAGCTTTCTTT
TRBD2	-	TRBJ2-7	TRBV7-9	CASSFSHGRNEQYF	TGTGCCAGCAGCTTCTCACACGGGAGGAACGAGCAGTACTTC
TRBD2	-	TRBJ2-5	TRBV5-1	CASSLASGRGETQYF	TGCGCCAGCAGCTTGGCTAGCGGGAGAGGTGAGACCCAGTACTTC